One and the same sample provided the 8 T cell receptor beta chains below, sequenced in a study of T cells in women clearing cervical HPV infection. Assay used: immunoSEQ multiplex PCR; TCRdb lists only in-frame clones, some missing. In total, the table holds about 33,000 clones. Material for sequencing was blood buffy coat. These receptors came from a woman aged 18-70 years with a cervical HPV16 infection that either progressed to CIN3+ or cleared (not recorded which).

CDR3 DNA, as far as it was read: TGTGCCAGCAGGGAGACAGGGGGAGGCGGTGGC. Amino acid sequence: CASRETGGGGG. The complete CDR3 protein is CASRETGGGGGYTF. The J gene is TRBJ1-2, the V gene TRBV2; 9 bases fit TRBD1. The CDR3 end lies 3 residues beyond the end of the read and is filled in from the germline J gene. Germline V CDR1 and CDR2: SNHLY, FYNNEI. The J segment lost 7 bases and the V segment lost 6 bases, leaving 9 bases of the junction unmatched. CDR3 size: 14 residues. The full variable domain, rest sourced from reference TRBV2 and TRBJ1-2, is EPEVTQTPSHQVTQMGQEVILRCVPISNHLYFYWYRQILGQKVEFLVSFYNNEISEKSEIFDDQFSVERPDGSNFTLKIRSTKLEDSAMYFCASRETGGGGGYTFGSGTRLTVV.

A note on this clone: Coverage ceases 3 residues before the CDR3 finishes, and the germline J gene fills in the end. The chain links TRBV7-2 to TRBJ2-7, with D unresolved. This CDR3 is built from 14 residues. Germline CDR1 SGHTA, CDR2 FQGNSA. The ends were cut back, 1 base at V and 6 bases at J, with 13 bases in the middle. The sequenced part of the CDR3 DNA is TGTGCCAGCAGCTTAGGGGCCGCGCGCCCCGAG. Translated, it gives CASSLGAARPE. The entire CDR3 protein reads CASSLGAARPEQYF.

This CDR3 reads CASSYSSPIQPQHF. The part of the CDR3 DNA that was read is TGTGCCAGCAGTTACTCGAGCCCCATTCAGCCC. V is TRBV6-2 or TRBV6-3 and J is TRBJ1-5; D not resolved. The read ends 3 residues shy of where the CDR3 ends; the end is completed using the germline J gene. The CDR3 is made up of 14 amino acids. Germline CDR1 is MNHEY and CDR2 is SVGEGT. V lost 0 bases, J lost 6 bases, and 9 bases lay in between.

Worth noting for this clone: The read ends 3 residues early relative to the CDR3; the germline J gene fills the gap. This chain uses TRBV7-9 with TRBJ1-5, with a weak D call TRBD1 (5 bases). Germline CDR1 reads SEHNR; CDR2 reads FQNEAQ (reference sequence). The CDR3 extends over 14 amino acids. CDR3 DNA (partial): TGTGCCAGCAGTCCAGGGTACGGAACAGATCCC. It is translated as CASSPGYGTDP. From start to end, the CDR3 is CASSPGYGTDPQHF.

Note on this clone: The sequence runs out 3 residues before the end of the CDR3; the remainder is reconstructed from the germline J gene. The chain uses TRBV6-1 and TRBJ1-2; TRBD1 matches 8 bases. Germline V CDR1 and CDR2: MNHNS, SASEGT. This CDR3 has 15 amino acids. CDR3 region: CASSEGGQGRKGYTF. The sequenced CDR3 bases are TGTGCCAGCAGTGAAGGAGGACAGGGAAGGAAGGGC.

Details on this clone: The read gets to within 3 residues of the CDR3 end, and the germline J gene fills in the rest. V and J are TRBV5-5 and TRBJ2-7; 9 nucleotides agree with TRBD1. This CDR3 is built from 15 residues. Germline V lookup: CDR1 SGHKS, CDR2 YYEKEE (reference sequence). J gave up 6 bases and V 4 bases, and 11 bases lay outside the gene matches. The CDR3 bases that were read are TGTGCCAGCAGCACAGGGCACAGGGGGCTCGTCGAG. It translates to CASSTGHRGLVE. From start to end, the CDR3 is CASSTGHRGLVEQYF. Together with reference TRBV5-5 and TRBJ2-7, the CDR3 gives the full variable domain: DAGVTQSPTHLIKTRGQQVTLRCSPISGHKSVSWYQQVLGQGPQFIFQYYEKEERGRGNFPDRFSARQFPNYSSELNVNALLLGDSALYLCASSTGHRGLVEQYFGPGTRLTVT.

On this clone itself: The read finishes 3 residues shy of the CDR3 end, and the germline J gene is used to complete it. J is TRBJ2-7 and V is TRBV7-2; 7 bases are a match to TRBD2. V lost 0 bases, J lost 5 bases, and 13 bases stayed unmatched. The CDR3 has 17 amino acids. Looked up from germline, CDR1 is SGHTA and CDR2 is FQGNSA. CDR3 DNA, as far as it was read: TGTGCCAGCAGCTTAGCAGTTAGCGGGCAGGAGTCCGACGAG. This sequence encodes CASSLAVSGQESDE. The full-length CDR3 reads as CASSLAVSGQESDEQYF.

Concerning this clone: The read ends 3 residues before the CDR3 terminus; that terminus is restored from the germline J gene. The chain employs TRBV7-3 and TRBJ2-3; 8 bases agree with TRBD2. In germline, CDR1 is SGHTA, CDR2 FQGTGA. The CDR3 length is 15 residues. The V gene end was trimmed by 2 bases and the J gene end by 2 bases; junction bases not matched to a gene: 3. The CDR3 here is CASSLRGGTTDTQYF. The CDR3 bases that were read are TGTGCCAGCAGCTTACGCGGGGGGACCACAGATACG.